This TCR beta chain stems from a study of T-cell memory formation after mild COVID-19. Germline V gene data show CDR1 as SGHRS and CDR2 as YFSETQ. The CDR3 contains 15 residues. V gave up 2 bases and J gave up 7 bases; unmatched junction bases: 6. TCRdb analysed the 5' RACE reads with MiXCR anew, one entry per CDR3 protein. This table has roughly 510,000 distinct CDR3 sequences, roughly 17% appearing once. This clonotype has at least ten counts. Sequenced material: PBMCs or a T cell subset sorted from them (not recorded which). This sequence was found in an adult woman who had mild COVID-19 (a few samples of this study predate the infection). Cell type and time point are not known. V usage is TRBV5-1 and J usage is TRBJ2-1; 10 positions match TRBD2. CDR3 bases: TGCGCCAGCAGCTTCCTCCAAGCGGGGGGGAATGAGCAGTTCTTC. This translates into CASSFLQAGGNEQFF.